The 26 T cell receptor beta chains below were found in one sample sequenced in a study of blood T cell repertoires in COVID-19 (dated by TCRdb to between 2020 and 2021). Library prep was done by the immunoSEQ multiplex PCR assay. TCRdb limited this immuneACCESS table to in-frame rearrangements with V and J called. A share of clones is missing; checked studies link under half to unresolved V genes, and the rest is unexplained. This sample lists some 200,000 clones; roughly 80% were detected once. Jointly, the top ten make up approximately 5.6% of the sample. The sequenced sample consisted of peripheral blood. Receptor source: a woman aged 70 to 79 with COVID-19, enrolled during active disease.

J is TRBJ2-7 and V is TRBV29-1; no firm D call. V lost 7 bases and J lost 2, with 9 bases in between. CDR1 SQVTM and CDR2 ANQGSEA come from the germline V gene. The CDR3 runs to 11 residues. The CDR3 coding sequence is TGCAGCGCTCGACTTACCTACGAGCAGTACTTC. Translated: CSARLTYEQYF.

V usage is TRBV7-9 and J usage is TRBJ2-7; D uncertain. There are 14 residues in the CDR3. In germline, CDR1 is SEHNR, CDR2 FQNEAQ (reference sequence). V lost 2 bases to trimming and J lost 6 bases, with 14 bases between them. The CDR3 nucleotides read TGTGCCAGCAGCTTAAGTGGCAGGCCGGCCGAGCAGTACTTC. Protein product: CASSLSGRPAEQYF.

This clone was observed a few times. The rearrangement joins TRBV28 to TRBJ1-5, with TRBD1 identical over 8 bases. V gave up 5 bases and J gave up 5 bases; unmatched junction bases: 14. CDR3 length: 17 amino acids. CDR1 and CDR2 from the germline V gene are MDHEN and SYDVKM. The CDR3 DNA reads TGTGCCAGCAGTACTTCATCGGGGACAGGTTCTTATCAGCCCCAGCATTTT. Translating gives CASSTSSGTGSYQPQHF.

CDR3 DNA sequence: TGTGCCAGCGGGACTAGCGGAACAGATACGCAGTATTTT. It is translated as CASGTSGTDTQYF. The chain has TRBV5-6 and TRBJ2-3; TRBD2 matches at 11 bases. The CDR3 runs 13 residues. Germline V CDR1 and CDR2: SGHDT, YYEEEE. V lost 7 bases to trimming and J lost 3 bases; unmatched junction nucleotides: 1. The complete variable domain, with remaining parts taken from reference TRBV5-6 and TRBJ2-3, reads DAGVTQSPTHLIKTRGQQVTLRCSPKSGHDTVSWYQQALGQGPQFIFQYYEEEERQRGNFPDRFSGHQFPNYSSELNVNALLLGDSALYLCASGTSGTDTQYFGPGTRLTVL.

The genes are TRBV19 and TRBJ2-5; 7 nucleotides line up with TRBD1. Germline V gene data show CDR1 as LNHDA and CDR2 as SQIVND (reference sequence). Unmatched junction bases numbered 2, after V lost 3 bases and J lost 1 base. CDR3 length equals 14 residues. Here the CDR3 reads CASSITGAQETQYF. The CDR3 DNA sequence: TGTGCCAGTAGTATCACAGGGGCCCAAGAGACCCAGTACTTC.

This chain links TRBV7-9 with TRBJ1-6; D not certain. V was clipped by 5 bases and J by 5 bases, with 16 bases between them. The CDR3 spans 16 residues. Germline loops: CDR1 SEHNR, CDR2 FQNEAQ (reference sequence). CDR3 amino acids: CASSRGLGEDNSPLHF. CDR3 DNA: TGTGCCAGCAGCCGTGGGTTAGGCGAGGATAATTCACCCCTCCACTTT.

The J gene is TRBJ2-3, the V gene TRBV5-1; 8 positions match TRBD2. V shed 0 bases, J shed 1 base, and the junction held 1 base outside the gene matches. CDR1 SGHRS and CDR2 YFSETQ come from the germline V gene. There are 15 residues in the CDR3. CDR3 loop: CASSLAAGGTDTQYF. The CDR3 nucleotides are TGCGCCAGCAGCTTGGCAGCGGGAGGCACAGATACGCAGTATTTT.

This chain links TRBV18 with TRBJ1-5; D is unresolved. Deletions cut 3 bases from V and 9 bases from J, with 18 bases between. Germline V gene lookup returns CDR1 KGHSH and CDR2 LQKENI. The CDR3 totals 15 residues. The chain's CDR3 is CASSPAESKVMPQHF. The CDR3 nucleotides are TGTGCCAGCTCACCCGCGGAGAGTAAGGTGATGCCCCAGCATTTT.

The genes are TRBV28 and TRBJ1-5, with a tentative D call TRBD1 (5 bases). The CDR3 contains 17 residues. Germline V gene data show CDR1 as MDHEN and CDR2 as SYDVKM. V lost 3 bases, J lost 4 bases, and 19 bases lay in between. The CDR3 loop reads CASSLEGMRGGNQPQHF. CDR3 nucleotide sequence: TGTGCCAGCAGTTTGGAGGGGATGAGGGGCGGAAATCAGCCCCAGCATTTT.

Only a few counts were recorded for this clone. V is TRBV9 and J is TRBJ2-7; D perhaps matches TRBD1 (6 bases). V was clipped by 3 bases and J by 3 bases, with 16 bases between them. The CDR3 runs 15 residues. Germline CDR1 reads SGDLS; CDR2 reads YYNGEE. The CDR3 DNA reads TGTGCCAGCAGCGCCGCTCCGGGACACAACTACGAGCAGTACTTC. It encodes CASSAAPGHNYEQYF.

This chain connects TRBV6-2 or TRBV6-3 to TRBJ2-7; 9 nucleotides match TRBD2. The CDR3 extends over 15 amino acids. The V gene end was trimmed by 2 bases and the J gene end by 3 bases; junction bases not matched to a gene: 5. CDR1 and CDR2 from the germline V gene are MNHEY and SVGEGT. This CDR3 is CASSYRSSGNYEQYF. The DNA for the CDR3 is TGTGCCAGCAGTTACAGGTCTAGCGGGAACTACGAGCAGTACTTC.

The chain employs TRBV5-1 and TRBJ1-3; 9 bases fit TRBD1. This CDR3 is built from 15 residues. The V gene end was trimmed by 4 bases and the J gene end by 2 bases; junction bases not matched to a gene: 4. Looked up from germline, CDR1 is SGHRS and CDR2 is YFSETQ. This chain's CDR3 is CASSGTGITGNTIYF. The CDR3 DNA reads TGCGCCAGCAGCGGGACAGGGATTACTGGAAACACCATATATTTT.

The table lists this clone with a count of one. V and J are TRBV19 and TRBJ1-1, with a tentative D call TRBD1 (5 bases). This CDR3 contains 12 residues. Trimming stripped 11 bases from V and 4 bases from J, with 14 bases between. Germline-derived CDR1 and CDR2 are LNHDA and SQIVND (reference sequence). As DNA, the CDR3 is TGTGCCTGTGGGGCATTTGTCACTGAAGCTTTCTTT. It is translated as CACGAFVTEAFF.

In nucleotides, the CDR3 is TGTGCCAGCAGGCGGGAGAATTCACCCCTCCACTTT. Its protein product is CASRRENSPLHF. This rearrangement joins TRBV6-5 to TRBJ1-6, with D uncertain. V was trimmed by 6 bases and J by 7 bases, leaving 7 bases between them. Germline assignment: CDR1 MNHEY and CDR2 SVGAGI. The CDR3 runs 12 residues.

V usage is TRBV7-2 and J usage is TRBJ2-3, with no clear D. Germline V lookup: CDR1 SGHTA, CDR2 FQGNSA. V lost 7 bases, J lost 7 bases, and 12 bases lay in between. CDR3 length: 12 amino acids. This chain's CDR3 is CASTFSHNTQYF. The DNA of the CDR3 is TGTGCCAGCACCTTCTCCCACAATACGCAGTATTTT.

The chain links TRBV30 to TRBJ1-6; a possible D gene is TRBD1 (5 bases). This CDR3 is built from 19 residues. Per germline, CDR1 GTSNPN and CDR2 SVGIG (reference sequence). The V end lost 0 bases, the J end lost 7 bases, and 25 bases lay between the germline ends. CDR3 bases: TGTGCCTGGAGTGTACGTCTAGCGGAATTGGAGGGGAGAAATTCACCCCTCCACTTT. Its protein is CAWSVRLAELEGRNSPLHF.

The gene calls are TRBV6-2 or TRBV6-3 and TRBJ1-5; no reliable D call. V lost 5 bases and J 3 bases, leaving 20 bases between the germline ends. The CDR3 loop spans 17 amino acids. Germline V gene data show CDR1 as MNHEY and CDR2 as SVGEGT. CDR3 sequence reads: CASSLGIGVGLNQPQHF. CDR3 sequence (DNA): TGTGCCAGCAGTCTGGGTATAGGAGTAGGCCTCAATCAGCCCCAGCATTTT.

The rearrangement links TRBV5-6 to TRBJ2-7, with 8 bases lining up with TRBD1. The CDR3 length is 15 residues. V lost 1 base to trimming and J lost 3 bases; unmatched junction nucleotides: 6. CDR1 is SGHDT and CDR2 is YYEEEE in the germline V gene. CDR3 coding DNA: TGTGCCAGCAGCTTGTGGCAGGGGGCGCGCTACGAGCAGTACTTC. Its translation: CASSLWQGARYEQYF.

The chain couples TRBV11-3 to TRBJ2-3, with TRBD1 matching 9 bases. Unmatched junction bases numbered 11, after V lost 4 bases and J lost 6 bases. Per germline, CDR1 SGHNT and CDR2 YENEEA. The CDR3 covers 16 residues. The CDR3 region has the DNA TGTGCCAGCAGCTCCGGGGACAGGGCGGGTTTTGATACGCAGTATTTT. Translating it yields CASSSGDRAGFDTQYF.

V gene TRBV7-2 combines with J gene TRBJ1-2; 8 bases line up with TRBD1. The CDR3 spans 14 residues. Per the germline V gene, CDR1 is SGHTA and CDR2 is FQGNSA. V dropped 0 bases and J dropped 4; count of bases not matched to a gene: 1. The CDR3: CASSLATGAYGYTF. CDR3 DNA: TGTGCCAGCAGCTTAGCGACAGGGGCCTATGGCTACACCTTC. Full variable domain (outside the CDR3, taken from reference TRBV7-2 and TRBJ1-2): GAGVSQSPSNKVTEKGKDVELRCDPISGHTALYWYRQSLGQGLEFLIYFQGNSAPDKSGLPSDRFSAERTGGSVSTLTIQRTQQEDSAVYLCASSLATGAYGYTFGSGTRLTVV.

The chain carries TRBV5-1 and TRBJ1-2; TRBD1 aligns across 9 bases. CDR1 is SGHRS, CDR2 YFSETQ, per germline. The V and J ends lost 1 base and 8 bases, in that order; junction bases with no gene match: 9. This CDR3 has 15 residues. CDR3 DNA: TGCGCCAGCAGCTTGATGAGCGGGACAGGGAACGGCTACACCTTC. Protein: CASSLMSGTGNGYTF.

This clone was seen once. The chain combines TRBV28 with TRBJ2-3; D gene unclear. V gave up 2 bases and J gave up 8 bases, with 8 bases separating them. The CDR3 contains 12 residues. CDR1 and CDR2 (germline): MDHEN, SYDVKM. The CDR3 sequence is CASSLPGATQYF. DNA of the CDR3: TGTGCCAGCAGTTTACCGGGTGCTACGCAGTATTTT.

The chain links TRBV5-6 to TRBJ1-5, with D maybe TRBD1 (5 bases). Germline CDR1 is SGHDT and CDR2 is YYEEEE. V was pared by 4 bases and J by 1 base, with 24 bases between. This CDR3 has 19 residues. CDR3 sequence (DNA): TGTGCCAGCAGCCTCAACCTAGGGGCTAGGGTCTCGAGCAATCAGCCCCAGCATTTT. It yields the protein CASSLNLGARVSSNQPQHF.

The chain combines TRBV6-5 with TRBJ1-1; possible D gene TRBD1, 6 bases. Trimming left V 6 bases short and J 1 base short, with 12 bases between. The CDR3 runs 14 residues. Germline V gene data show CDR1 as MNHEY and CDR2 as SVGAGI. The CDR3 region has the DNA TGTGCCAGCAGCCAGGGGTTTTGGAACACTGAAGCTTTCTTT. Amino acid sequence: CASSQGFWNTEAFF.

J is TRBJ2-5 and V is TRBV7-8, with 8 bases aligning to TRBD1. The trim removed 3 bases at V and 2 bases at J, leaving 5 bases unmatched. Germline V gene sequence: CDR1 SGHVS, CDR2 FQNEAQ. This CDR3 comprises 15 residues. The CDR3 sequence is CASSFQGAKQETQYF. CDR3 coding DNA: TGTGCCAGCAGCTTTCAGGGGGCGAAACAAGAGACCCAGTACTTC.

The chain carries TRBV2 and TRBJ2-7; TRBD1 matches 10 bases. Germline values: CDR1 SNHLY, CDR2 FYNNEI. The CDR3 has 15 amino acids. The junction had 7 bases not matched to a gene; V was cut back by 4 bases and J by 4 bases. The CDR3 is CASSARQGAMYEQYF. The CDR3 nucleotides read TGTGCCAGCAGTGCCAGACAGGGGGCTATGTACGAGCAGTACTTC.